This TCR beta chain stems from a study of naive and memory T cell subsets. Notes on the study in general: Clonotypes here are unpaired alpha or beta chain sequences.

Both TRBC1 and TRBC2 were covered by a beta constant-region primer of two equimolar oligonucleotides. TCRdb reprocessed the UMI-ligation and nested PCR reads with MiXCR, giving one entry per CDR3 protein. The sample gives 37,000 or so distinct CDR3 sequences, roughly 13% of which show up once; roughly 21% is in the top ten. As to this clonotype: Antigen unknown.

This clonotype originated in a human donor in good health. The sample consisted of effector memory CD4+ T cells from blood. The subset was: effector memory, CD45RA- CD27-.

The CDR3 protein is CASSSGGYDANTGELFF. CDR3 coding DNA: TGTGCCAGCAGCTCAGGGGGATACGATGCGAACACCGGGGAGCTGTTTTTT. This chain links TRBV7-2 with TRBJ2-2; the match to TRBD1 covers 7 bases. Germline CDR1 is SGHTA and CDR2 is FQGNSA. The CDR3 length is 17 residues. Trimming removed 4 bases from V and 0 bases from J; junction bases left unmatched: 8.